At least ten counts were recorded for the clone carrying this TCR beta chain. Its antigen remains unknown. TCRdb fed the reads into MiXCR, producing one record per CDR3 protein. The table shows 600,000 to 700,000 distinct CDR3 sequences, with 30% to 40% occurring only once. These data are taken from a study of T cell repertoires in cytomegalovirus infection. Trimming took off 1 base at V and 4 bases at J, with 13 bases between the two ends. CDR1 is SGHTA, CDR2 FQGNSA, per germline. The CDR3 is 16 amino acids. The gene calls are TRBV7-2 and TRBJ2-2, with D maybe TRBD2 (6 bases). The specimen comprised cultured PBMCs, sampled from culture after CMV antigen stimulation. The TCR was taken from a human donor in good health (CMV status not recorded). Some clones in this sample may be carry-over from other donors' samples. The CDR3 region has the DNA TGTGCCAGCAGCTTAGTGGGGACTTCCTCCACCGGGGAGCTGTTTTTT. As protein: CASSLVGTSSTGELFF.